A single T cell receptor beta chain is shown here with its context. Its antigen is undetermined. The record originates from a study of a mutant IDH1 vaccine in newly diagnosed glioma. Across the study: Treated patients, approximately 60% male and roughly 40% female, averaged approximately 40 years of age.

Noted time point: baseline, week 1 (first vaccination visit). Treatment meaning: pre-vaccination baseline after standard-of-care therapy. Clones were read by immunoSEQ multiplex PCR, and TCRdb kept only the in-frame ones, dropping some. The sample has tens of thousands of clones; 65% to 90% are singletons. General study points: Changes in the top peripheral T cell clonotypes seemingly had no bearing on pseudoprogression. Vaccine-induced immune responses occurred in 90% to 95% of patients.

V was trimmed by 4 bases and J by 4 bases, leaving 26 bases between them. The germline CDR1 and CDR2 sequences are SGHVS and FQNEAQ. The CDR3 spans 19 residues. This receptor was taken from a man aged 25 to 45 with glioma. The input for sequencing was PBMCs, taken from a glioma patient treated with radiotherapy, temozolomide or both. The chain joins TRBV7-8 to TRBJ1-5; D is perhaps TRBD1 (5 bases). The CDR3 nucleotides are TGTGCCAGCAGCTCCCGCCTGATTACCCGAGGGACGGGAAATCAGCCCCAGCATTTT. Protein sequence: CASSSRLITRGTGNQPQHF.